This TCR beta chain was obtained from a study of technical replicates of blood from a handful of donors. Measured with immunoSEQ multiplex PCR; TCRdb has only the in-frame clones, and not every one. The sample lists some 80,000 clones, under 95% occurring once. Trimming pared 4 bases from V and 0 bases from J, leaving 16 bases between. Germline values: CDR1 SGHRS, CDR2 YFSETQ. CDR3 length: 16 residues. The V call is TRBV5-1, the J call TRBJ1-1, with D maybe TRBD1 (5 bases). The clonotype originates from a human donor in good health. Sequencing was carried out using T cells isolated from PBMCs. DNA of the CDR3: TGCGCCAGCAGCCTGAGCGGGGGGATCATGAACACTGAAGCTTTCTTT. Translation gives CASSLSGGIMNTEAFF.